The entry below gives a single T cell receptor (beta chain) sequence along with its context. Libraries were prepared by immunoSEQ multiplex PCR; TCRdb keeps only in-frame clonotypes and omits some of them. The sample consists of 55,000 to 85,000 clones, 95% to 97% of them appearing once. This sample is part of a study of technical replicates of blood from several donors. This CDR3 has 14 amino acids. CDR1 and CDR2 from the germline V gene are LNHDA and SQIVND (reference sequence). V was cut by 5 bases and J by 3 bases, with 13 bases left in between. The material sequenced was T cells isolated from PBMCs. This sequence originates from a human donor in good health. The V and J genes are TRBV19 and TRBJ2-5; D possibly corresponds to TRBD2 (6 bases). The CDR3 protein is CASSVNSGKETQYF. As DNA, the CDR3 is TGTGCCAGTAGTGTCAATAGCGGAAAAGAGACCCAGTACTTC.